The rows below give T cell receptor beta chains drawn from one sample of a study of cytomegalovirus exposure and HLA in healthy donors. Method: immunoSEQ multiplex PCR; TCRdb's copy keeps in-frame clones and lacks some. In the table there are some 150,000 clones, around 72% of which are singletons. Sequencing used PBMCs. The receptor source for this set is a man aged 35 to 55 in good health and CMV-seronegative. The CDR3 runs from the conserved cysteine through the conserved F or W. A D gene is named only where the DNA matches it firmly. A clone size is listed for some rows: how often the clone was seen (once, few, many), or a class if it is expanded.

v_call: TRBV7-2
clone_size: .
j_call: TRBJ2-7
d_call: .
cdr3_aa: CASSAPEIYEQYF
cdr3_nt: TGTGCCAGCAGCGCCCCGGAGATCTACGAGCAGTACTTC

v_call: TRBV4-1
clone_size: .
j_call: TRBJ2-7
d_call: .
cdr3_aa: CASSQAPAGSRGYEQYF
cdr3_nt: TGCGCCAGCAGCCAAGCCCCGGCCGGCTCCCGGGGCTACGAGCAGTACTTC

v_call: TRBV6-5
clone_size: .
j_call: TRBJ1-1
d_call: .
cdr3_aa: CASSYSSGCGAFF
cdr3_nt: TGTGCCAGCAGTTACTCTTCAGGATGTGGAGCTTTCTTT

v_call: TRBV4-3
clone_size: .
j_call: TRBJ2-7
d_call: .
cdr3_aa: CASSQDKRGSYEQYF
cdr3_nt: TGCGCCAGCAGCCAAGACAAACGGGGCTCCTACGAGCAGTACTTC

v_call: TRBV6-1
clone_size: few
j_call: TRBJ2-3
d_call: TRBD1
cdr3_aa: CASSEGDRSTDTQYF
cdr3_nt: TGTGCCAGCAGTGAAGGGGACAGAAGCACAGATACGCAGTATTTT

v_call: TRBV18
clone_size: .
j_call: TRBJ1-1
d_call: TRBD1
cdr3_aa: CASSPLGTANTEAFF
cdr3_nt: TGTGCCAGCTCACCACTGGGGACAGCGAACACTGAAGCTTTCTTT

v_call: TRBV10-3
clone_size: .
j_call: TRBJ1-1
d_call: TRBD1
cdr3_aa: CAISLGQGAEAFF
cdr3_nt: TGTGCCATCAGTTTGGGACAGGGGGCCGAAGCTTTCTTT

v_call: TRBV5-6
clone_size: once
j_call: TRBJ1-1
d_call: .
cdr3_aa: CASSPTGGNTEAFF
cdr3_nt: TGTGCCAGCAGCCCAACAGGTGGGAACACTGAAGCTTTCTTT

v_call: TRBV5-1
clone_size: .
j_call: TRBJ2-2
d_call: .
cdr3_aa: CASRWRTGELFF
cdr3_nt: TGCGCCAGCCGCTGGAGAACCGGGGAGCTGTTTTTT

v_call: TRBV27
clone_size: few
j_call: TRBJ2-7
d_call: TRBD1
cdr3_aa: CASSFINTGEEQYF
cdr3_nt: TGTGCCAGCAGTTTTATTAACACAGGGGAAGAGCAGTACTTC

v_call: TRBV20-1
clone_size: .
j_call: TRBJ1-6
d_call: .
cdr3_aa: CGVASPLHF
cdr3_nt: TGCGGAGTGGCTTCACCCCTCCACTTT

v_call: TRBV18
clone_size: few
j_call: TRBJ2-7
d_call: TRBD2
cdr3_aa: CASSPGRGSYEQYF
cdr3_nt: TGTGCCAGCTCACCGGGGCGGGGGTCCTACGAGCAGTACTTC

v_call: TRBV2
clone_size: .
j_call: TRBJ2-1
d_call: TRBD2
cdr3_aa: CASSGTSGSTNEQFF
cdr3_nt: TGTGCCAGCAGTGGGACTAGCGGGAGTACCAATGAGCAGTTCTTC

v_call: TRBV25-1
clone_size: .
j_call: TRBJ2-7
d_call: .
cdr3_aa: CASSNYANSYEQYF
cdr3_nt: TGTGCCAGCAGTAATTATGCTAACTCCTACGAGCAGTACTTC

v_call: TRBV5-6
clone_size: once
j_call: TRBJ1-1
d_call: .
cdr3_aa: CASSLALNTEAFF
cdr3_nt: TGTGCCAGCAGCTTAGCGCTGAACACTGAAGCTTTCTTT

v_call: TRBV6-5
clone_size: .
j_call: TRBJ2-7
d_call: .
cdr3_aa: CASSYSTGNSYEQYF
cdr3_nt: TGTGCCAGCAGTTACTCGACGGGAAATAGCTACGAGCAGTACTTC

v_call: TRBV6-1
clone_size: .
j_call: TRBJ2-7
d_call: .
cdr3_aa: CASSGGLDSYEQYF
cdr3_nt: TGTGCCAGCAGTGGGGGACTGGACTCCTACGAGCAGTACTTC

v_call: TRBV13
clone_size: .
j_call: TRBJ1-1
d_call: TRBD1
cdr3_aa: CASSVQGLRTEAFF
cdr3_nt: TGTGCCAGCAGCGTACAGGGGTTGCGGACTGAAGCTTTCTTT

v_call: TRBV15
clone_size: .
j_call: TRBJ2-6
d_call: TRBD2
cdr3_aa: CATSRDQGRGGFETGANVLTF
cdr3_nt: TGTGCCACCAGCAGAGACCAGGGGCGGGGGGGCTTCGAAACTGGGGCCAACGTCCTGACTTTC

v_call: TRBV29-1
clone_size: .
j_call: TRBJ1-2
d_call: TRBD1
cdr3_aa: CSVPGQGSWDYGYTF
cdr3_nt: TGCAGCGTGCCGGGACAGGGAAGCTGGGACTATGGCTACACCTTC

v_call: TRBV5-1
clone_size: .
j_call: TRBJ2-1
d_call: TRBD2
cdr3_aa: CASSLGTSGNSYNEQFF
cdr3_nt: TGCGCCAGCAGCCTCGGGACTAGCGGGAACTCCTACAATGAGCAGTTCTTC

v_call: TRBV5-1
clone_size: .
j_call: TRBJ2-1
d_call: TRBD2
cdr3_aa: CASSLDLAGHNEQFF
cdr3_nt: TGCGCCAGCAGCTTGGATCTAGCGGGACACAATGAGCAGTTCTTC

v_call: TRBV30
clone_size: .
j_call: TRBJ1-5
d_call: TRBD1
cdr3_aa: CAWRQTGGNQPQHF
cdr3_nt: TGTGCCTGGAGACAGACAGGGGGGAATCAGCCCCAGCATTTT

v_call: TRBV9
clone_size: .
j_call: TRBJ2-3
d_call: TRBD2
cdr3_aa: CASSVAAGLAGWSDTQYF
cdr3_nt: TGTGCCAGCAGCGTAGCTGCGGGACTAGCGGGTTGGTCAGATACGCAGTATTTT

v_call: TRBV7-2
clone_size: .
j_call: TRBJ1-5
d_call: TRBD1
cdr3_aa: CASSQQGDQPQHF
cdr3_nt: TGTGCCAGCAGCCAACAGGGGGATCAGCCCCAGCATTTT

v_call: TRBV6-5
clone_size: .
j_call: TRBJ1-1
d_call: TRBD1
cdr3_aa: CASSYWTGMMDTEAFF
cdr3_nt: TGTGCCAGCAGTTACTGGACAGGGATGATGGACACTGAAGCTTTCTTT

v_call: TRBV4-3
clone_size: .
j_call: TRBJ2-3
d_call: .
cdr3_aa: CASSQYQRDTQYF
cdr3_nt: TGCGCCAGCAGCCAGTATCAGCGAGATACGCAGTATTTT

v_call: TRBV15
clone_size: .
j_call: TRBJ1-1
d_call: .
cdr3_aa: CATSRDLRRSTEAFF
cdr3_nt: TGTGCCACCAGCAGAGATTTACGGAGGAGCACTGAAGCTTTCTTT

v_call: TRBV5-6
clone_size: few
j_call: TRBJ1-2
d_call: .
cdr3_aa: CASSLVGTGTFTGGYPF
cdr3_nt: .

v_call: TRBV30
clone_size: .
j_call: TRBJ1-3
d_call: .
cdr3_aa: CAWSGASGNTIYF
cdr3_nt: TGTGCCTGGAGTGGCGCCTCTGGAAACACCATATATTTT

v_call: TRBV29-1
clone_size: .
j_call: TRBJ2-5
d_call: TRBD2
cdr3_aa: CSVSSGLLGTQYF
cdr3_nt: TGCAGCGTTTCTAGCGGCCTCCTTGGGACCCAGTACTTC

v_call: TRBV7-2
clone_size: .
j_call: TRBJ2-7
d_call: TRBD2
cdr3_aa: CASSPNWTSDEQYF
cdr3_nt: TGTGCCAGCAGCCCGAACTGGACTAGCGACGAGCAGTACTTC

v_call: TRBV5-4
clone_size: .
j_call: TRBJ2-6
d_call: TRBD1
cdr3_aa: CASSLEGASGANVLTF
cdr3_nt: TGTGCCAGCAGCTTGGAGGGGGCGTCTGGGGCCAACGTCCTGACTTTC

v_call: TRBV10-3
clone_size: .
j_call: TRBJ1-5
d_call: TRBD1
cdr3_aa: CAIQTGANQPQHF
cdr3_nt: TGTGCCATCCAGACAGGGGCCAATCAGCCCCAGCATTTT

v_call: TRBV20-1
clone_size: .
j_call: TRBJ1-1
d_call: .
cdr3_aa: CSAPRMGDAFF
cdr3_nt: TGCAGTGCTCCCCGGATGGGAGACGCTTTCTTT

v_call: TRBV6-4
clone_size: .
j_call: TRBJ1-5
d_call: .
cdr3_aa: CASPFHRETQPQHF
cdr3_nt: TGTGCCAGCCCCTTCCACAGGGAGACTCAGCCCCAGCATTTT

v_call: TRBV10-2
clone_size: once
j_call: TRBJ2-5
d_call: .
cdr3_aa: CASSVGGGPGETQYF
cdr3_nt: TGCGCCAGCAGTGTAGGGGGAGGGCCCGGGGAGACCCAGTACTTC

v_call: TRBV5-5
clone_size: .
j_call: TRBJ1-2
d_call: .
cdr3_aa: CASSLLGGLIYGYTF
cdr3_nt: TGTGCCAGCAGCTTACTGGGGGGTCTGATCTATGGCTACACCTTC

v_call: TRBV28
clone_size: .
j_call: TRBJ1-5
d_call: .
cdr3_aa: CASSLGGRDDNQPQHF
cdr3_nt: TGTGCCAGCAGTTTAGGGGGCAGGGACGACAATCAGCCCCAGCATTTT

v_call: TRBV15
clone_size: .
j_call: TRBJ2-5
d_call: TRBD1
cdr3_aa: CATSRATGGAETQYF
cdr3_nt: TGTGCCACCAGCAGAGCGACAGGGGGCGCGGAGACCCAGTACTTC

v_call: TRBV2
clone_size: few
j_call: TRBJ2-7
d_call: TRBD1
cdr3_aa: CASSPGQGLRYEQYF
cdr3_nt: TGTGCCAGCAGTCCCGGACAGGGGCTACGCTACGAGCAGTACTTC